This T cell receptor beta chain was obtained from a study of T-cell memory formation after mild COVID-19. At the level of the study: Largely donor-specific sequence clusters came from a couple of donors. The study, taken as a whole, reports: Clones that contracted from day 15 to 85 had balanced CD4/CD8; later expanders were CD4+ biased.

Sample barcodes and UMIs were carried by the TCR alpha and TCR beta cDNA libraries that 5'RACE generated with constant-segment primers. In TCRdb, the 5' RACE reads were re-called with MiXCR into one record per CDR3 protein. The sample yields hundreds of thousands of distinct CDR3 sequences, roughly 22% seen once. As to this clonotype: Its antigen is unidentified.

The germline gives CDR1 SGHRS, CDR2 YFSETQ. The V gene lost 1 base and the J gene lost 2 bases, with 10 bases spanning the gap. CDR3 length: 15 amino acids. The sequence came from an adult woman who had mild COVID-19 (a few samples of this study predate the infection). Cell type and time point are not known. Sequenced sample: PBMCs or a T cell subset sorted from them (not recorded which). V usage is TRBV5-1 and J usage is TRBJ1-5; perhaps TRBD1 as D (5 bases). CDR3 sequence (DNA): TGCGCCAGCAGCTTGTCAGGGTTGGGCAATCAGCCCCAGCATTTT. This sequence encodes CASSLSGLGNQPQHF.